The 24 T cell receptor beta chains presented below share a single source sample, sequenced in a study of cytomegalovirus exposure and HLA in healthy donors. It was with 60 Vbeta and 13 Jbeta primers that the PCR ran. Profiling relied on immunoSEQ multiplex PCR, and the TCRdb table lists in-frame clones only, not all of them. Here the sample spans around 130,000 clones, 85% to 90% being singletons. Source material: PBMCs. The receptors come from a woman in her thirties in good health and CMV-seropositive.

The chain uses TRBV14 and TRBJ2-1, with D maybe TRBD2 (7 bases). The CDR3 sequence is 15 residues long. CDR1 and CDR2 from the germline V gene are SGHDN and FVKESK. Trimming stripped 2 bases from V and 3 bases from J, with 11 bases between. CDR3 in DNA: TGTGCCAGCAGCCAACGGGGGGCGTTCTACAATGAGCAGTTCTTC. It translates to CASSQRGAFYNEQFF.

In this sample, this clone turned up a few times. This chain links TRBV6-4 with TRBJ2-1, with TRBD1 matching over 7 bases. Germline V gene sequence: CDR1 MRHNA, CDR2 SNTAGT. This CDR3 has 15 amino acids. J was trimmed by 1 base and V by 5 bases; bases with no gene match: 5. Written as DNA, the CDR3 is TGTGCCAGCAGTCCTGACAGGGCTTCCTACAATGAGCAGTTCTTC. Its translation is CASSPDRASYNEQFF.

The genes are TRBV29-1 and TRBJ1-1; the match to TRBD1 covers 7 bases. The CDR3 runs to 14 residues. With 4 bases clipped from V and 11 bases from J, the junction kept 16 bases outside the gene matches. Per germline, CDR1 SQVTM and CDR2 ANQGSEA. CDR3 region: CSVVELKGAGGAFF. Here the CDR3 DNA reads TGCAGCGTTGTTGAGCTGAAGGGGGCTGGCGGGGCTTTCTTT.

V is TRBV5-4 and J is TRBJ1-2; no definite D call. Germline assignment: CDR1 SGHNT and CDR2 YYREEE (reference sequence). Trimming took off 9 bases at V and 6 bases at J, with 12 bases between the two ends. The CDR3 has 11 residues. This CDR3 reads CATRTPDGYTF. CDR3 in DNA: TGTGCCACCAGGACTCCGGATGGCTACACCTTC.

This chain uses TRBV19 with TRBJ1-1; D is possibly TRBD1 (5 bases). V was shortened by 1 base and J by 0 bases, with 12 bases between the two germline ends. CDR3 length: 16 residues. Germline loops: CDR1 LNHDA, CDR2 SQIVND (reference sequence). DNA of the CDR3: TGTGCCAGTAGTATAGGGGGCAGCGTCATGAACACTGAAGCTTTCTTT. This codes for CASSIGGSVMNTEAFF.

The V and J genes are TRBV5-1 and TRBJ2-3; 10 bases agree with TRBD1. The CDR3 spans 15 residues. CDR1 is SGHRS and CDR2 is YFSETQ in the germline V gene. V gave up 0 bases and J gave up 4 bases; unmatched junction bases: 2. The CDR3 reads CASSLGDRGADTQYF. CDR3 coding DNA: TGCGCCAGCAGCTTGGGGGACAGGGGAGCAGATACGCAGTATTTT.

The chain has TRBV18 and TRBJ2-7, with 7 bases that match TRBD1. The J segment lost 4 bases and the V segment lost 6 bases, leaving 9 bases of the junction unmatched. CDR1 KGHSH and CDR2 LQKENI come from the germline V gene. CDR3 length: 14 residues. The CDR3 protein is CASSLGQSLYEQYF. The CDR3 DNA follows: TGTGCCAGCTCGCTGGGACAGTCCCTTTACGAGCAGTACTTC.

This chain links TRBV6-1 with TRBJ2-7; 11 nucleotides line up with TRBD2. This CDR3 region has 15 residues. In germline, CDR1 is MNHNS, CDR2 SASEGT. With 11 bases clipped from V and 3 bases from J, the junction kept 12 bases outside the gene matches. For the CDR3, the DNA is TGTGCCTCCCGACCGGGGGGACTAGCGGACTACGAGCAGTACTTC. Translated: CASRPGGLADYEQYF.

The chain recombines TRBV10-1 with TRBJ1-5; 9 nucleotides agree with TRBD1. The trim removed 10 bases at V and 6 bases at J, leaving 19 bases unmatched. The germline CDR1 and CDR2 sequences are WNHNN and SYGVQD (reference sequence). CDR3 size: 17 residues. The CDR3 nucleotides read TGCGCCAACCCCGGGGGACAGGGAAAAAGGGGTTGTCAGCCCCAGCATTTT. Encoded protein: CANPGGQGKRGCQPQHF.

Comments on this clone: Additional DNA sequences in this sample encode the identical CDR3. The chain joins TRBV2 to TRBJ2-5, with TRBD1 matching 7 bases. The CDR3 is 13 amino acids. J gave up 2 bases and V 7 bases, and 4 bases lay outside the gene matches. Germline loops: CDR1 SNHLY, CDR2 FYNNEI. This CDR3 is CASTRDRQETQYF. Written as DNA, the CDR3 is TGTGCCAGCACCCGGGACAGACAAGAGACCCAGTACTTC.

The V gene is TRBV7-9, the J gene TRBJ1-1; D unclear. Germline V gives CDR1 SEHNR, CDR2 FQNEAQ (reference sequence). This CDR3 has 13 residues. Trimming removed 5 bases from V and 5 bases from J, with 12 bases in between. The CDR3 region has the DNA TGTGCCAGCAGCCCTTTACCCCGGACTGAAGCTTTCTTT. Amino acid sequence: CASSPLPRTEAFF.

The V and J genes are TRBV19 and TRBJ2-1; the D gene is possibly TRBD1 (6 bases). Germline CDR1 LNHDA, CDR2 SQIVND (reference sequence). The CDR3 covers 14 residues. V was cut by 5 bases and J by 7 bases, with 15 bases left in between. DNA of the CDR3: TGTGCCAGTAGTTTGGGGCCTCAGGGGAATGAGCAGTTCTTC. Amino acid sequence: CASSLGPQGNEQFF.

The CDR3 DNA follows: TGTGCCAGCAGTTTATGGGGCAGGGGGAACACTGAAGCTTTCTTT. It translates to CASSLWGRGNTEAFF. The rearrangement uses TRBV28 and TRBJ1-1; D is perhaps TRBD1 (6 bases). Trimming cost V 0 bases and J 1 base, with 9 bases left between them. The CDR3 contains 15 residues. The germline V gene has CDR1 MDHEN and CDR2 SYDVKM.

The rearrangement links TRBV30 to TRBJ2-1; TRBD2 matches 10 bases. Germline V gene lookup returns CDR1 GTSNPN and CDR2 SVGIG (reference sequence). V shed 1 base, J shed 7 bases, and the junction held 7 bases outside the gene matches. The CDR3 is 15 amino acids. The chain's CDR3 is CAWSGLAGLRNEQFF. CDR3 in DNA: TGTGCCTGGAGTGGACTAGCGGGTCTGCGGAATGAGCAGTTCTTC.

This clone appeared once. J is TRBJ1-1 and V is TRBV18; no definite D call. The CDR3 is 14 residues long. Trimming removed 7 bases from V and 1 base from J, with 13 bases in between. The germline gives CDR1 KGHSH, CDR2 LQKENI. CDR3 residues: CASFRASENTEAFF. CDR3 nucleotides: TGTGCCAGCTTTCGAGCGTCGGAGAACACTGAAGCTTTCTTT.

Only a few counts were recorded for this clone. The chain uses TRBV6-6 and TRBJ1-2; D gene unclear. There are 12 residues in the CDR3. Germline V gives CDR1 MNHNY, CDR2 SVGAGI (reference sequence). Trimming removed 2 bases at V and 4 bases at J, with 5 bases between. CDR3 coding DNA: TGTGCCAGCAGTTACCCGGGCTATGGCTACACCTTC. Translated: CASSYPGYGYTF.

This chain joins TRBV4-1 and TRBJ2-1; 9 nucleotides align to TRBD1. This CDR3 comprises 14 residues. Germline CDR1 reads MGHRA; CDR2 reads YSYEKL. Germline trimming cut 1 base from V and 7 bases from J; bases unmatched to any gene: 2. CDR3 amino acids: CASSQGGQGNEQFF. Here the CDR3 DNA reads TGCGCCAGCAGCCAAGGGGGACAGGGAAATGAGCAGTTCTTC.

The V gene is TRBV2, the J gene TRBJ1-4; D gene ambiguous. The germline V gene encodes CDR1 SNHLY and CDR2 FYNNEI. There are 11 residues in the CDR3. The V and J ends lost 4 bases and 7 bases respectively, with 4 bases between them. The CDR3 here is CASSVSEKLFF. The CDR3 DNA reads TGTGCCAGCAGTGTGAGTGAAAAACTGTTTTTT. Drawing the rest from reference TRBV2 and TRBJ1-4, the complete variable domain is EPEVTQTPSHQVTQMGQEVILRCVPISNHLYFYWYRQILGQKVEFLVSFYNNEISEKSEIFDDQFSVERPDGSNFTLKIRSTKLEDSAMYFCASSVSEKLFFGSGTQLSVL.

The chain has TRBV6-5 and TRBJ1-1; no reliable D call. Germline lookup yields CDR1 MNHEY and CDR2 SVGAGI. Trimming removed 7 bases at V and 6 bases at J, with 9 bases between. This CDR3 has 11 amino acids. The CDR3 is CASIYRAEAFF. In DNA form, the CDR3 reads TGTGCCAGCATTTATCGGGCTGAAGCTTTCTTT.

This chain links TRBV30 with TRBJ1-5, with no clear D. Germline CDR1 reads GTSNPN; CDR2 reads SVGIG (reference sequence). V lost 3 bases and J lost 0, with 15 bases in between. The CDR3 is 16 amino acids. The DNA of the CDR3 is TGTGCCTGGAGAGATAAGACAACTTATAGCAATCAGCCCCAGCATTTT. Translating gives CAWRDKTTYSNQPQHF.

This chain connects TRBV19 to TRBJ2-7; tentative D call: TRBD1 (5 bases). V dropped 5 bases and J dropped 1 base, with 9 bases sitting between them. Looked up from germline, CDR1 is LNHDA and CDR2 is SQIVND (reference sequence). The CDR3 sequence is 13 residues long. CDR3 DNA: TGTGCCAGTAGTGATCAGGGATCCTACGAGCAGTACTTC. This encodes CASSDQGSYEQYF.

In regard to this clone: The junction departs from the called germline gene at one end, perhaps through a read error. The J gene is TRBJ2-7, the V gene TRBV7-9; weak D call: TRBD1 (5 bases). Germline V lookup: CDR1 SEHNR, CDR2 FQNEAQ (reference sequence). CDR3 length: 16 residues. The CDR3 nucleotides are TGTTCCAGCAGCTTAGGAGCTGGCGGCAGGGTACACGAGCAGTACTTC. Protein sequence: CSSSLGAGGRVHEQYF.

This chain joins TRBV5-6 and TRBJ2-1; 7 bases are shared with TRBD1. Per the germline V gene, CDR1 is SGHDT and CDR2 is YYEEEE. V dropped 6 bases and J dropped 7; count of bases not matched to a gene: 7. The CDR3 totals 13 residues. The CDR3 DNA is TGTGCCAGCACCTTTTGGGACAGTAATGAGCAGTTCTTC. It codes for CASTFWDSNEQFF. The full variable domain, completed using reference TRBV5-6 and TRBJ2-1, is DAGVTQSPTHLIKTRGQQVTLRCSPKSGHDTVSWYQQALGQGPQFIFQYYEEEERQRGNFPDRFSGHQFPNYSSELNVNALLLGDSALYLCASTFWDSNEQFFGPGTRLTVL.

The chain uses TRBV19 and TRBJ2-5, with 7 bases identical to TRBD2. This CDR3 has 15 amino acids. Germline CDR1 LNHDA, CDR2 SQIVND (reference sequence). V was clipped by 5 bases and J by 4 bases; unmatched bases: 10. The CDR3 is CASSRGEGQVETQYF. The DNA for the CDR3 is TGTGCCAGTAGTCGGGGGGAGGGCCAGGTAGAGACCCAGTACTTC.